These T cell receptor beta chains were read from a single sample in a study of blood T cell repertoires in COVID-19. Assay: immunoSEQ multiplex PCR; the TCRdb copy retains only in-frame clones and omits some. Of roughly 180,000 clones listed, approximately 87% are singletons. Sequenced: peripheral blood. The receptors were gathered from a man aged 65-85 years with active or convalescent COVID-19. Both conserved end residues are part of each CDR3. The order of the fields is D gene, J gene, V gene, clone size, CDR3 DNA, CDR3 protein. The D gene is left open where the match is weak. Clone size appears in some rows only: once, few, many, or a class for an expanded clone.

D: TRBD2
J: TRBJ2-7
V: TRBV19
size: few
DNA: TGTGCCAGTAGTATCACCGGACTAGCAAGGCACGAGCAGTACTTC
CDR3: CASSITGLARHEQYF

D: TRBD2
J: TRBJ2-7
V: TRBV24-1
size: .
DNA: TGTGCCACCAGTGGAATAGCGGGAACCTCCTACGAGCAGTACTTC
CDR3: CATSGIAGTSYEQYF

D: .
J: TRBJ1-5
V: TRBV5-8
size: .
DNA: TGTGCCAGCAGCTTGGGACTGACTAGCAATCAGCCCCAGCATTTT
CDR3: CASSLGLTSNQPQHF

D: .
J: TRBJ1-6
V: TRBV28
size: .
DNA: TGTGCCAGCGGTACACACTCACCCCTCCACTTT
CDR3: CASGTHSPLHF

D: TRBD2
J: TRBJ2-3
V: TRBV18
size: .
DNA: TGTGCCAGCTCACCCGGACTAGCGGGAGTATGGCGGATTAGCACAGATACGCAGTATTTT
CDR3: CASSPGLAGVWRISTDTQYF

D: TRBD1
J: TRBJ1-1
V: TRBV7-9
size: .
DNA: TGTGCCAGCACCTTCGACAGGGGCCCTAACACTGAAGCTTTCTTT
CDR3: CASTFDRGPNTEAFF

D: TRBD1
J: TRBJ1-3
V: TRBV28
size: once
DNA: TGTGCCAGCAGTTCCTGGACAGGTGAAGGAAACACCATATATTTT
CDR3: CASSSWTGEGNTIYF

D: .
J: TRBJ1-1
V: TRBV18
size: .
DNA: TGTGCCAGCTCACCATTACAGGGAAGGATGAACACTGAAGCTTTCTTT
CDR3: CASSPLQGRMNTEAFF

D: TRBD1
J: TRBJ1-6
V: TRBV7-2
size: .
DNA: TGTGCCAGCAGCACGGGACAGGGTGATTCACCCCTCCACTTT
CDR3: CASSTGQGDSPLHF

D: .
J: TRBJ1-5
V: TRBV10-3
size: .
DNA: TGTGCCATCAGTGATGGGGCGGCGCCTCAGCCCCAGCATTTT
CDR3: CAISDGAAPQPQHF

D: TRBD2
J: TRBJ2-7
V: TRBV20-1
size: .
DNA: TGCAGTGCAAGTGCCACCGGGACTAGCGGGAGGTACGAGCAGTACTTC
CDR3: CSASATGTSGRYEQYF

D: .
J: TRBJ1-5
V: TRBV30
size: .
DNA: TGTGCCTGGAGTTACAGGCCTAGCAATCAGCCCCAGCATTTT
CDR3: CAWSYRPSNQPQHF

D: .
J: TRBJ2-2
V: TRBV5-1
size: .
DNA: TGCGCCAGCAGCTTGGGGACACTACTGAACACCGGGGAGCTGTTTTTT
CDR3: CASSLGTLLNTGELFF

D: .
J: TRBJ1-1
V: TRBV7-8
size: .
DNA: TGTGCCAGCAGCTTAGGGCAAAACACTGAAGCTTTCTTT
CDR3: CASSLGQNTEAFF

D: TRBD1
J: TRBJ1-3
V: TRBV27
size: .
DNA: TGTGCCAGCAGTGACGAAGGGACAGGTAGAAACACCATATATTTT
CDR3: CASSDEGTGRNTIYF

D: .
J: TRBJ2-3
V: TRBV7-2
size: few
DNA: TGTGCCAGCAGCGTCAGGGGGGTAACAGATACGCAGTATTTT
CDR3: CASSVRGVTDTQYF

D: .
J: TRBJ2-2
V: TRBV7-2
size: .
DNA: TGTGCCAGCAATTGGCGGGGCACCGGGGAGCTGTTTTTT
CDR3: CASNWRGTGELFF

D: .
J: TRBJ2-6
V: TRBV12-3/TRBV12-4
size: .
DNA: TGTGCCAGCCGTAGCTCTGGGGCCAACGTCCTGACTTTC
CDR3: CASRSSGANVLTF

D: .
J: TRBJ2-5
V: TRBV2
size: .
DNA: TGTGCCAGCAGTGTTAGCGCAGAGGCGGAGACCCAGTACTTC
CDR3: CASSVSAEAETQYF

D: TRBD1
J: TRBJ1-1
V: TRBV29-1
size: .
DNA: TGCAGCGGTGTGGAACAGGGGGCAAAAAACACTGAAGCTTTCTTT
CDR3: CSGVEQGAKNTEAFF

D: .
J: TRBJ2-1
V: TRBV7-2
size: .
DNA: TGTGCCAGCAGCTTAGCGGACTCTTCCTACAATGAGCAGTTCTTC
CDR3: CASSLADSSYNEQFF

D: .
J: TRBJ2-3
V: TRBV18
size: .
DNA: TGTGCCAGCTCACCGTCACGGGGGGATACGCAGTATTTT
CDR3: CASSPSRGDTQYF

D: .
J: TRBJ1-2
V: TRBV6-5
size: .
DNA: TGTGCCAGCAGACAAGGAGGGGCCTGCACCTTC
CDR3: CASRQGGACTF

D: .
J: TRBJ1-2
V: TRBV6-6
size: .
DNA: TGTGCCAGCGTCCTAGGTGGGGGGTTAGGGCGTTATGGCTACACCTTC
CDR3: CASVLGGGLGRYGYTF

D: .
J: TRBJ1-1
V: TRBV7-2
size: .
DNA: TGTGCCAGCAGCCTCCTGGGGCTCCGGAACACTGAAGCTTTCTTT
CDR3: CASSLLGLRNTEAFF

D: .
J: TRBJ2-5
V: TRBV19
size: .
DNA: TGTGCCAGTAGTATAGGGTTTTTGGAGGGAAAAGAGACCCAGTACTTC
CDR3: CASSIGFLEGKETQYF

D: .
J: TRBJ1-1
V: TRBV6-1
size: .
DNA: TGTGCCAGCAGTGATCAGGGGAGTCGCCACACTGAAGCTTTCTTT
CDR3: CASSDQGSRHTEAFF

D: TRBD1
J: TRBJ2-2
V: TRBV10-3
size: .
DNA: TGTGCCATCAGTGAGTCCCCTCGACGTACAGGGGGCAACACCGGGGAGCTGTTTTTT
CDR3: CAISESPRRTGGNTGELFF

D: .
J: TRBJ2-2
V: TRBV7-6
size: few
DNA: TGTGCCAGCAGCCCGGGAGTTTTGAACACCGGGGAGCTGTTTTTT
CDR3: CASSPGVLNTGELFF

D: TRBD1
J: TRBJ2-5
V: TRBV18
size: .
DNA: TGTGCCAGCTCACCGGGGACAGTTCAAGAGACCCAGTACTTC
CDR3: CASSPGTVQETQYF

D: .
J: TRBJ2-5
V: TRBV7-2
size: .
DNA: TGTGCCAGCAGGTACAGGGAAGAGACCCAGTACTTC
CDR3: CASRYREETQYF

D: .
J: TRBJ2-3
V: TRBV28
size: once
DNA: TGTGCCAGCAGTGCCGACCCAGGGTTGGGCACAGATACGCAGTATTTT
CDR3: CASSADPGLGTDTQYF

D: TRBD2
J: TRBJ2-1
V: TRBV18
size: .
DNA: TGTGCCAGCTCACCAGGGGCTAGCGGGGCCAATGAGCAGTTCTTC
CDR3: CASSPGASGANEQFF

D: .
J: TRBJ2-3
V: TRBV13
size: .
DNA: TGTGCCAGCAGACCAATAACAGGGATGGGGACAGATACGCAGTATTTT
CDR3: CASRPITGMGTDTQYF

D: .
J: TRBJ1-4
V: TRBV7-2
size: .
DNA: TGTGCCAGCAGCCAACAGGGTACTAATGAAAAACTGTTTTTT
CDR3: CASSQQGTNEKLFF

D: .
J: TRBJ2-3
V: TRBV9
size: .
DNA: TGTGCCAGCAGCGTAGGCGCGGGGCCAAGAATTAGCACAGATACGCAGTATTTT
CDR3: CASSVGAGPRISTDTQYF

D: .
J: TRBJ2-1
V: TRBV7-2
size: hyperexpanded
DNA: TGTGCCAGCAGCGAGGGGGGGCCCACCTACAATGAGCAGTTCTTC
CDR3: CASSEGGPTYNEQFF

D: .
J: TRBJ1-1
V: TRBV4-3
size: .
DNA: TGCGCCAGCAGCCGAGAACGCAGGGGCTTACCTGAAGCTTTCTTT
CDR3: CASSRERRGLPEAFF

D: TRBD1
J: TRBJ2-7
V: TRBV5-8
size: .
DNA: TGTGCCAGCAGCCTACGACAGGGCCACGAGCAGTACTTC
CDR3: CASSLRQGHEQYF

D: TRBD2
J: TRBJ2-2
V: TRBV28
size: .
DNA: TGTGCCAGCAGTACCCGGGGGAGGGCGGGACTAGCGGGAACCGGGGAGCTGTTTTTT
CDR3: CASSTRGRAGLAGTGELFF

D: .
J: TRBJ1-6
V: TRBV19
size: .
DNA: TGTGCCAGTAGTATAGGGCACCGGAGCTCCTATAATTCACCCCTCCACTTT
CDR3: CASSIGHRSSYNSPLHF

D: .
J: TRBJ2-7
V: TRBV30
size: few
DNA: TGTGCCTGGTCAGGGGCCTACGAGCAGTACTTC
CDR3: CAWSGAYEQYF

D: TRBD1
J: TRBJ1-1
V: TRBV2
size: .
DNA: TGTGCCAGCAGTCGACAGGGCACTGAAGCTTTCTTT
CDR3: CASSRQGTEAFF

D: .
J: TRBJ2-5
V: TRBV5-1
size: .
DNA: TGCGCCAGCAGCCCCGGGACAAAGGGGGAGACCCAGTACTTC
CDR3: CASSPGTKGETQYF

D: TRBD2
J: TRBJ2-2
V: TRBV5-4
size: .
DNA: TGTGCCAGCAGCTTGGTTAGCGGGAGGGCCGGGGAAACCGGGGAGCTGTTTTTT
CDR3: CASSLVSGRAGETGELFF

D: TRBD1
J: TRBJ1-1
V: TRBV4-3
size: many
DNA: TGCGCCAGCAGCCGAGTAGGGACAGCGAACACTGAAGCTTTCTTT
CDR3: CASSRVGTANTEAFF

D: TRBD1
J: TRBJ1-3
V: TRBV19
size: once
DNA: TGTGCCAGTAGGCAGACAGGGCCAAACTCTGGAAACACCATATATTTT
CDR3: CASRQTGPNSGNTIYF

D: TRBD1
J: TRBJ1-4
V: TRBV7-8
size: .
DNA: TGTGCCAGCAGCCCGGGACAGGGGAATGAAAAACTGTTTTTT
CDR3: CASSPGQGNEKLFF

D: TRBD1
J: TRBJ1-2
V: TRBV6-2/TRBV6-3
size: .
DNA: TGTGCCAGCAGTTACTGGACAGGGGAGCAATACACCTTC
CDR3: CASSYWTGEQYTF

D: .
J: TRBJ2-2
V: TRBV6-5
size: .
DNA: TGTGCCAGCAGTTATGGCCGCTCCGGGGAGCTGTTTTTT
CDR3: CASSYGRSGELFF

D: TRBD1
J: TRBJ1-2
V: TRBV7-6
size: .
DNA: TGTGCCAGCAGCTTCGGACAGGGCGTCGGTGGCTACACCTTC
CDR3: CASSFGQGVGGYTF